This TCR beta chain is drawn from a study of shared clonotypes between healthy human individuals. The CDR3 totals 13 residues. V gave up 2 bases and J gave up 8 bases, with 12 bases separating them. Germline V gene sequence: CDR1 KGHSH, CDR2 LQKENI. A word on this clone: Antigen unknown.

Clones were sequenced by immunoSEQ multiplex PCR, and TCRdb holds only the in-frame ones, with some missing. This sample has about 980,000 clones, with around 80% found just once. The study, taken as a whole, reports: Lower generation probabilities were found for non-shared clonotypes than for those shared by all four donors. Sequencing depth was a factor that was expected to affect clonotype sharing among donors. There were few donors, and this limited the genetic and exposure-history diversity represented.

The clonotype was recovered from a young man in good health. Sequences were obtained from memory CD4+ T cells sorted from blood. Noted subset: CD45RA-negative fraction. The chain couples TRBV18 to TRBJ1-2; perhaps TRBD1 as D (5 bases). The CDR3 sequence: CASSPRQTEGYTF. In nucleotides, the CDR3 is TGTGCCAGCTCACCAAGACAGACGGAAGGCTACACCTTC.